These T cell receptor beta chains were read from a single sample in a study of T cell repertoires in cytomegalovirus infection. MiXCR, applied by TCRdb to the reads, yields one record per CDR3 protein. The sample has fewer than 650,000 distinct CDR3 sequences; 40% are singletons. Antigens for these TCRs are unknown. The sample consisted of cultured PBMCs, taken from culture after CMV antigen stimulation. The receptors stem from a human donor in good health (CMV status not recorded). Some clones in this sample may be carry-over from other donors' samples. The CDR3 runs from the conserved cysteine through the conserved F or W.

15	TRBV12-3/TRBV12-4	TRBJ2-5	CASSTRQGGVETQYF
15	TRBV7-2	TRBJ1-3	CASSWTIRPGNTIYF
15	TRBV7-2	TRBJ2-1	CASRGGGAQGDEQFF
14	TRBV5-4	TRBJ2-7	CASSSRTGNYEQYF
16	TRBV12-3/TRBV12-4	TRBJ1-2	CASSRGGTGAFYGYTF
13	TRBV5-1	TRBJ1-1	CASSRESNTEAFF
16	TRBV23-1	TRBJ2-5	CASSHTTGALEETQYF
16	TRBV6-1	TRBJ2-2	CASSATGLASTGELFF
16	TRBV6-6	TRBJ1-2	CASSYGGAARQDGYTF
19	TRBV7-8	TRBJ2-1	CASSSSGTSGGAYYNEQFF
14	TRBV7-2	TRBJ2-6	CASSDRVGANVLTF
15	TRBV5-1	TRBJ1-3	CASSLDGKSGNTIYF
13	TRBV11-2	TRBJ2-1	CASSWDRDNEQFF
14	TRBV28	TRBJ1-1	CASSLEDKNTEAFF
14	TRBV5-6	TRBJ2-3	CASSLPGVKDTQYF
14	TRBV10-3	TRBJ2-7	CAISGAGASYEQYF
18	TRBV6-2/TRBV6-3	TRBJ2-7	CASSNPTGSGRPSYEQYF
14	TRBV7-2	TRBJ2-5	CASSPAPPGETQYF
15	TRBV20-1	TRBJ1-5	CSARPMTGSNQPQHF
14	TRBV7-2	TRBJ2-5	CASSTDRGGETQYF
16	TRBV7-2	TRBJ1-5	CASSHGGTGGFQPQHF
12	TRBV28	TRBJ1-6	CASSPLLFPLHF
15	TRBV6-1	TRBJ1-5	CASSEGTLSNQPQHF
11	TRBV3-1	TRBJ2-2	CASSQGGELFF
13	TRBV7-2	TRBJ1-1	CASSSGGNTEAFF
11	TRBV5-8	TRBJ2-5	CASSWLATQYF
13	TRBV28	TRBJ1-1	CASSLGGTWAAFF
14	TRBV7-2	TRBJ1-1	CASSLYGVATEAFF
16	TRBV5-6	TRBJ1-6	CASSLGRIPYNSPLHF
16	TRBV5-1	TRBJ2-5	CASSPTSGRWQETQYF
13	TRBV7-2	TRBJ1-1	CASSLGSSTEAFF
13	TRBV27	TRBJ2-5	CASSFGARETQYF
14	TRBV20-1	TRBJ2-3	CSARGQISTDTQYF
15	TRBV7-9	TRBJ1-6	CASSPETGPGSPLHF
12	TRBV6-2/TRBV6-3	TRBJ2-1	CASSARAGEQFF
15	TRBV6-5	TRBJ1-1	CASSYGGLRNTEAFF
16	TRBV4-3	TRBJ2-2	CASSQRDRGWTGELFF
14	TRBV4-3	TRBJ2-7	CASRPSDRGREQYF
14	TRBV7-2	TRBJ2-1	CASSLAAAYNEQFF
13	TRBV20-1	TRBJ2-7	CSAGRTGSYEQYF
12	TRBV20-1	TRBJ2-1	CSARVPANEQFF
14	TRBV5-1	TRBJ1-1	CASSSGRVGTEAFF
16	TRBV12-3/TRBV12-4	TRBJ1-1	CASSQWGGAIIAEAFF
14	TRBV6-2/TRBV6-3	TRBJ2-2	CASSYLHSYGELFF
15	TRBV6-1	TRBJ2-3	CASSAKVVSTDTQYF
15	TRBV9	TRBJ1-5	CASSAAGQGQQPQHF
16	TRBV12-3/TRBV12-4	TRBJ1-6	CASSPAGQRGNSPLHF
13	TRBV19	TRBJ2-3	CASSSYGADTQYF
13	TRBV20-1	TRBJ2-7	CSAPTSGSYEQYF
15	TRBV6-1	TRBJ2-7	CASRTGGVRSYEQYF
15	TRBV7-2	TRBJ2-1	CASSSPGQGRNEQFF
17	TRBV28	TRBJ1-6	CASSLFGQPFSNSPLHF
18	TRBV10-3	TRBJ1-6	CAISESKSLHSYNSPLHF
16	TRBV2	TRBJ1-4	CASSESPGQGVEKLFF
14	TRBV7-6	TRBJ1-1	CASSPRTASAEAFF
12	TRBV29-1	TRBJ2-5	CSVAGGEETQYF
15	TRBV12-3/TRBV12-4	TRBJ1-1	CASSRGGIGGGEAFF
12	TRBV20-1	TRBJ2-1	CSARIGYNEQFF
14	TRBV7-2	TRBJ1-2	CASSLEGQDYGYTF
16	TRBV7-2	TRBJ2-6	CASSLVTGTGANALTF